The clone carrying this TCR beta chain was detected many times. The target antigen is unknown. The data stem from a study of CD8 T cells in ankylosing spondylitis. One entry per CDR3 protein, called by TCRdb with MiXCR from the 5' RACE reads. Here the sample spans roughly 91,000 distinct CDR3 sequences, roughly 8.3% being singletons. Whole-study results and caveats: Disease-linked clones bore a CD8+ phenotype, appearing relatively rarely in peripheral blood.

Trimming took 5 bases from V and 9 from J, leaving 23 bases between them. CDR1 is MNHEY and CDR2 is SVGEGT in the germline V gene. The CDR3 is 16 residues long. The clonotype was recovered from a male donor with ankylosing spondylitis or in good health (not recorded which). Input material: blood, either unsorted or a sorted T cell fraction (not recorded which). V is TRBV6-2 or TRBV6-3 and J is TRBJ1-5; D is unresolved. CDR3 loop: CASSLRRPGTSGPQHF. The DNA of the CDR3 is TGTGCCAGCAGTCTCCGCCGGCCAGGAACTTCGGGGCCCCAGCATTTT.